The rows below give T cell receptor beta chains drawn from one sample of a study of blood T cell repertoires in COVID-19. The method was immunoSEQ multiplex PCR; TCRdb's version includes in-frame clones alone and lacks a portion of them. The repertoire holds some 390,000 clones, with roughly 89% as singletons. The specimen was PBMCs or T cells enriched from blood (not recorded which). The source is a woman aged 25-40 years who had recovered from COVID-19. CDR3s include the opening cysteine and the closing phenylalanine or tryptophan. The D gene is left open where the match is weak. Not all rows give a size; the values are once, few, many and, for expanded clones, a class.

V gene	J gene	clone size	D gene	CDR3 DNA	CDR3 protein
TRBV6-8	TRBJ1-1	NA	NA	TGTGCCAGCAGTTACTCGGAGAGGTCTGAAGCTTTCTTT	CASSYSERSEAFF
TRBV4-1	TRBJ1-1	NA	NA	TGCGCCACTTCGGACAGCAGCGCTGAAGCTTTCTTT	CATSDSSAEAFF
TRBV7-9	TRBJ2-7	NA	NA	TGTGCCAGCAGCTTAGGTAGACTCGAGCAGTACTTC	CASSLGRLEQYF
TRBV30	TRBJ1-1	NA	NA	TGTGCCTGGAATCCAGGGCAGGGGAACACTGAAGCTTTCTTT	CAWNPGQGNTEAFF
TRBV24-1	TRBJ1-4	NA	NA	TGTGCCACCCCTTTCCACACAGCCTCCCTTGAAAAACTGTTTTTT	CATPFHTASLEKLFF
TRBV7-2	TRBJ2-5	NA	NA	TGTGCCAGCAGCTTAGCTCTAGCTGGGCAAGAGACCCAGTACTTC	CASSLALAGQETQYF
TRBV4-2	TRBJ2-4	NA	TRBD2	TGTGCCAGCAGCCAAGGGAGACTAGCGGGAGTAAACCAGCCCAAAAACATTCAGTACTTC	CASSQGRLAGVNQPKNIQYF
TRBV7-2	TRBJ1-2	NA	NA	TGTGCCAGCAGCTCTTACTATGGCTACACCTTC	CASSSYYGYTF
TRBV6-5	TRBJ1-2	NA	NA	TGTGCCAGCAGGATTAGACAGAACAGTAACTATGGCTACACCTTC	CASRIRQNSNYGYTF
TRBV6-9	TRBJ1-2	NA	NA	TGTGCCAGTATAACGAAAGCAGTATATAGACAGGAGGCGTCGTGGGGCTACACCTTC	CASITKAVYRQEASWGYTF
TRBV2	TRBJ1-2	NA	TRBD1	TGTGCCAGTAAGCCGGGACAGGGTGGCTATGGCTACACCTTC	CASKPGQGGYGYTF
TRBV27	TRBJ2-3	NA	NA	TGTGCCAGCAGTGTTAGCCCCGGACAGTCTCTTACCACAGATACGCAGTATTTT	CASSVSPGQSLTTDTQYF
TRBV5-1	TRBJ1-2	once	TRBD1	TGCGCCAGCAGCTCTATACAGGGGAAGGTCTATGGCTACACCTTC	CASSSIQGKVYGYTF
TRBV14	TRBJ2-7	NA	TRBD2	TGTGCCAGCAGCCAGTTTAGCGGGGGTTACGAGCAGTACTTC	CASSQFSGGYEQYF
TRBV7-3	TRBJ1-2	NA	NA	TGTGCCAGCAGCTTTGATAGGACCTTGCAGGGAACTATCGGCTACACCTTC	CASSFDRTLQGTIGYTF
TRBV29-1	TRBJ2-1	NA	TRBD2	TGCAGCGCCCTAGCGGGGGCTTCCTACAATGAGCAGTTCTTC	CSALAGASYNEQFF
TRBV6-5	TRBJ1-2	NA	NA	TGTGCCAGCAGTCAGCTGAACAGTCGCTATGGCTACACCTTC	CASSQLNSRYGYTF
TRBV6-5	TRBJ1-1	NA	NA	TGTGCCAGCGGTTTTTGGGCTCCTGAAGCTTTCTTT	CASGFWAPEAFF
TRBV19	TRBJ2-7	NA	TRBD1	TGTGCCACCACTCCGGGACAGGGGTTGTACGAGCAGTACTTC	CATTPGQGLYEQYF
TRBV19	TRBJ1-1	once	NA	TGTGCCAGTAAACACCCGTTGAACACTGAAGCTTTCTTT	CASKHPLNTEAFF
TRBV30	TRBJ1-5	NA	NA	TGTGCCTGGAGTCTCCGGAGCAATCAGCCCCAGCATTTT	CAWSLRSNQPQHF
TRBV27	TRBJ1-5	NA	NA	TGTGCCAGCAGTTTAGGAGGGGATAGACAGCCCCAGCATTTT	CASSLGGDRQPQHF
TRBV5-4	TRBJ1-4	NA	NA	TGTGCCAGCAGCCGACGGCATGAGGATGAAAAACTGTTTTTT	CASSRRHEDEKLFF
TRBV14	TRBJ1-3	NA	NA	TGTGCCAGCAGCCAAGAAGCGCGTTCATCCACCATATATTTT	CASSQEARSSTIYF
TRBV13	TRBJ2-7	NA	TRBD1	TGTGCCAGCAGCTCGGGACAGGGATCTTTGAAGCAGTACTTC	CASSSGQGSLKQYF
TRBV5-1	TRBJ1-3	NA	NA	TGCGCCAGCCGCGACACGGGGTCTGGAAACACCATATATTTT	CASRDTGSGNTIYF
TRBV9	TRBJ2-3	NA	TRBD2	TGTGCCAGCAGCCTGGGACTAGGGATTTCAGATACGCAGTATTTT	CASSLGLGISDTQYF
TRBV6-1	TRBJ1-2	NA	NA	TGTGCCAGCAGTGAAATGGGGGGGGGCTACACCTTC	CASSEMGGGYTF
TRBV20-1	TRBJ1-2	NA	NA	TGCAGTGCTAGTCTACCAGGGGACTATGGCTACACCTTC	CSASLPGDYGYTF
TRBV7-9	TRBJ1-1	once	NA	TGTGCCAGCAGCCCCCGGCAGGGATACACTGAAGCTTTCTTT	CASSPRQGYTEAFF
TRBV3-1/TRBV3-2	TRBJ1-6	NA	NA	TGTGCCAGCAGCCGTCCGGGGGGAGCCGGTTCACCCCTCCACTTT	CASSRPGGAGSPLHF
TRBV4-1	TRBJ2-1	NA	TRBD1	TGCGCCAGCAGCCATTCACAGGGGTACAATGAGCAGTTCTTC	CASSHSQGYNEQFF
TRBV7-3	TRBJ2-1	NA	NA	TGTGCCAGCAGCCCCTTATTCGGTACAGCCTACAATGAGCAGTTCTTC	CASSPLFGTAYNEQFF
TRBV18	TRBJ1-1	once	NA	TGTGCCAGCTCACAAGGGGCGAACACTGAAGCTTTCTTT	CASSQGANTEAFF
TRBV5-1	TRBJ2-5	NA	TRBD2	TGCGCCAGCAGCTTGGTTCCGGGAGGCGGGGAGACCCAGTACTTC	CASSLVPGGGETQYF
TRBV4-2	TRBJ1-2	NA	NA	TGTGCCAGCAGCCAGACAGGCCTGGGATATGGCTACACCTTC	CASSQTGLGYGYTF
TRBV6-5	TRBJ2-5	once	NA	TGTGCCAGCAGTTACCCAGGGGTAGAGACCCAGTACTTC	CASSYPGVETQYF
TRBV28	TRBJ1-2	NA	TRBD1	TGTGCCAGCAGACCTCCGGGACAGGGCTACTATGGCTACACCTTC	CASRPPGQGYYGYTF
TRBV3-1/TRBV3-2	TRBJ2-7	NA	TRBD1	TGTGCCAGCAGCCGCCTATGGGACAGGAACTACGAGCAGTACTTC	CASSRLWDRNYEQYF
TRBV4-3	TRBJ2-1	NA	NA	TGCGCCAGCAGCCAAGATAGTCTAGTCTACAATGAGCAGTTCTTC	CASSQDSLVYNEQFF
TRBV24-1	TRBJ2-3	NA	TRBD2	TGTGCCACCAGTGATCGGTCTGGCGGGGGAACAGATACGCAGTATTTT	CATSDRSGGGTDTQYF
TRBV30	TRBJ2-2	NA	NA	TGTGCCTGGAGTGCCTTTGTGACCGGGGAGCTGTTTTTT	CAWSAFVTGELFF
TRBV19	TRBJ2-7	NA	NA	TGTGCCAGTAGTCCCGGACAGGGAGGGACTTCCTACGAGCAGTACTTC	CASSPGQGGTSYEQYF
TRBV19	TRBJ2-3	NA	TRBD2	TGTGCCAGTAGGGGCAGCCTAGCGGGGAGTTTTAATACGCAGTATTTT	CASRGSLAGSFNTQYF
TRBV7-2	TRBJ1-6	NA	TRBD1	TGTGCCAGCAGCTTTACCTCCGGACAGGGCCATTCACCCCTCCACTTT	CASSFTSGQGHSPLHF
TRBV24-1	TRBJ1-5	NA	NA	TGTGCCACCAGTGGGGAGGGCAATCAGCCCCAGCATTTT	CATSGEGNQPQHF
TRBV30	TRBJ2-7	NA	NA	TGTGCCTGGAGTGGGGGCCTCTACGAGCAGTACTTC	CAWSGGLYEQYF
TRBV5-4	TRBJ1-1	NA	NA	TGTGCCAGCAGCTTGGGAGTTACGACTGAAGCTTTCTTT	CASSLGVTTEAFF
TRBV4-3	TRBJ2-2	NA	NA	TGCGCCAGCAGCCAAGATCCGGGGATTCACACCGGGGAGCTGTTTTTT	CASSQDPGIHTGELFF
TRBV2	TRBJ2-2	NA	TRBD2	TGTGCCAGCAGTGAAGGGCTAGCGGGAGAGGATCGGGAGCTGTTTTTT	CASSEGLAGEDRELFF